The 18 T cell receptor beta chains below all came from one sample that was sequenced in a study of breast tumors, draining lymph nodes, adjacent tissues. From the multiplex PCR reads, TCRdb called clonotypes with MiXCR, one entry per CDR3 protein. The data contain 20,000 to 25,000 distinct CDR3 sequences, roughly 20% of them seen just once; the ten biggest clones take up around an eighth. Source material: breast tumor tissue. The receptors were sampled from a female donor with breast cancer. Some clones in this sample may be carry-over from other donors' samples.

This clonotype was observed at least ten times. The chain uses TRBV2 and TRBJ2-2; D is perhaps TRBD1 (6 bases). V gave up 7 bases and J gave up 6 bases, with 12 bases separating them. This CDR3 spans 13 amino acids. The V gene's germline CDR1 is SNHLY and CDR2 FYNNEI. DNA of the CDR3: TGTGCCAGCAACCAACAGGGTCCCGGGGAGCTGTTTTTT. Protein product: CASNQQGPGELFF.

The chain uses TRBV11-3 and TRBJ2-5, with 9 bases fitting TRBD1. J gave up 5 bases and V 6 bases, and 13 bases lay outside the gene matches. This CDR3 has 16 amino acids. Germline lookup yields CDR1 SGHNT and CDR2 YENEEA. CDR3 amino acids: CASSRRTGAAKETQYF. The CDR3 DNA follows: TGTGCCAGCAGTAGAAGGACAGGGGCGGCCAAGGAGACCCAGTACTTC.

In its sample, this clonotype ranks as medium-sized. The CDR3 bases are TGTGCCGGTACCTATGGGACTAGCGTTGAGACCCAGTACTTC. Protein: CAGTYGTSVETQYF. This rearrangement joins TRBV7-8 to TRBJ2-5; 10 positions match TRBD2. Germline CDR1 and CDR2: SGHVS and FQNEAQ. The CDR3 extends over 14 amino acids. After removal of 11 bases from V and 5 bases from J, the junction contained 11 bases not matched to a gene.

This clonotype was counted many times. V usage is TRBV3-1 and J usage is TRBJ1-2; a possible D gene is TRBD1 (5 bases). This CDR3 has 13 amino acids. V was shortened by 0 bases and J by 11 bases, with 13 bases between the two germline ends. Germline V CDR1 and CDR2: LGHDT, YNNKEL (reference sequence). The CDR3 here is CASSQEFNRQYTF. DNA for the CDR3: TGTGCCAGCAGCCAAGAATTTAACAGGCAGTACACCTTC.

This clonotype has ten or more counts. The genes are TRBV20-1 and TRBJ2-5, with 12 positions matching TRBD2. J was trimmed by 2 bases and V by 8 bases; bases with no gene match: 6. The germline V gene encodes CDR1 DFQATT and CDR2 SNEGSKA (reference sequence). The CDR3 loop spans 14 amino acids. The CDR3 coding sequence is TGCAGTCAATCGACTAGCGGGAGACAAGAGACCCAGTACTTC. This codes for CSQSTSGRQETQYF.

This clonotype has more than one count but fewer than ten. CDR3 in DNA: TGTGCCAGCACCCTCCTCATTGGGAACTATGGCTACACCTTC. Translating gives CASTLLIGNYGYTF. The chain has TRBV28 and TRBJ1-2; D is uncertain. Germline CDR1 is MDHEN and CDR2 is SYDVKM. V lost 7 bases, J lost 2 bases, and 14 bases lay in between. The CDR3 extends over 14 amino acids.

This clonotype was counted many times. V is TRBV12-5 and J is TRBJ1-5; D remains unclear. V lost 9 bases and J lost 3, with 18 bases in between. The CDR3 extends over 15 amino acids. Per germline, CDR1 LGHNT and CDR2 FRNRAP. CDR3 amino acids: CARFSDPWDNQPQHF. The CDR3 DNA is TGTGCTAGGTTCTCAGATCCATGGGACAATCAGCCCCAGCATTTT.

This clonotype is medium-sized. The V call is TRBV20-1, the J call TRBJ2-6; no definite D call. CDR1 is DFQATT and CDR2 is SNEGSKA in the germline V gene (reference sequence). The CDR3 consists of 18 residues. The V end was cut by 6 bases, the J end by 0 bases, with 21 bases between. The CDR3 DNA reads TGCAGTGCCGCGAGAGCGAAACCGGTGGGCTCTGGGGCCAACGTCCTGACTTTC. It encodes CSAARAKPVGSGANVLTF.

This clonotype is medium-sized (0.01 to 0.1%) by share. The CDR3 DNA is TGTGCCAGCAGGGACGAGGGGGCTAATTCACCCCTCCACTTT. This gives the protein CASRDEGANSPLHF. This chain joins TRBV7-9 and TRBJ1-6; 7 bases agree with TRBD1. V shed 6 bases and J 6 bases; nucleotides not matched to a gene: 5. CDR1 and CDR2 from the germline V gene are SEHNR and FQNEAQ (reference sequence). The CDR3 contains 14 residues.

This clonotype rates as medium-sized. For the CDR3, the DNA is TGCGCCAGCAGCCAAGAAGTTACTACCACTGGGACCCAGTACTTC. Protein sequence: CASSQEVTTTGTQYF. The chain links TRBV4-1 to TRBJ2-5, with D unresolved. V was shortened by 0 bases and J by 7 bases, with 15 bases between the two germline ends. Germline assignment: CDR1 MGHRA and CDR2 YSYEKL. This CDR3 is built from 15 residues.

This clonotype was counted at least ten times. This chain connects TRBV6-6 to TRBJ2-1; TRBD2 matches at 12 bases. Germline lookup yields CDR1 MNHNY and CDR2 SVGAGI (reference sequence). The length of the CDR3 is 15 residues. V lost 5 bases, J lost 9 bases, and 8 bases stayed unmatched. The chain's CDR3 is CASSRRLAGVSEQFF. CDR3 nucleotide sequence: TGTGCCAGCAGTCGTCGACTAGCGGGAGTGTCTGAGCAGTTCTTC.

This clonotype is labeled medium-sized. The chain combines TRBV7-2 with TRBJ1-4; perhaps TRBD1 as D (5 bases). The CDR3 is made up of 15 amino acids. The germline CDR1 and CDR2 sequences are SGHTA and FQGNSA. V gave up 2 bases and J gave up 0 bases, with 7 bases separating them. The CDR3 sequence is CASSLSGATNEKLFF. CDR3 in DNA: TGTGCCAGCAGCTTATCGGGGGCAACTAATGAAAAACTGTTTTTT.

This clonotype has a count of ten or more. The rearrangement uses TRBV19 and TRBJ2-7; no firm D call. Deletions cut 5 bases from V and 3 bases from J, with 14 bases between. This CDR3 contains 14 residues. Germline CDR1 is LNHDA and CDR2 is SQIVND (reference sequence). CDR3 amino acids: CASSDPPANYEQYF. The CDR3 DNA follows: TGTGCCAGTAGTGACCCACCAGCTAACTACGAGCAGTACTTC.

This clonotype was detected many times. This chain links TRBV6-5 with TRBJ1-3, with a tentative D call TRBD1 (5 bases). CDR3 size: 15 residues. The V end lost 4 bases, the J end lost 2 bases, and 12 bases lay between the germline ends. Per the germline V gene, CDR1 is MNHEY and CDR2 is SVGAGI. CDR3 region: CASSLSRDAGNTIYF. CDR3 DNA sequence: TGTGCCAGCAGTTTAAGCCGGGACGCTGGAAACACCATATATTTT.

For this clonotype: The CDR3 end shows no conserved phenylalanine or tryptophan, and so a read error is likely. This sequence joins TRBV20-1 and TRBJ2-7, with 8 bases that match TRBD1. The CDR3 runs to 14 residues. The germline CDR1 and CDR2 sequences are DFQATT and SNEGSKA (reference sequence). The V gene end was trimmed by 5 bases and the J gene end by 4 bases; junction bases not matched to a gene: 10. CDR3 DNA sequence: TGCAGTGCTGAGGACAGGGTTGGCTCTTACGAGCAGTACCTC. This gives the protein CSAEDRVGSYEQYL.

This chain connects TRBV27 to TRBJ2-1, with TRBD2 matching 13 bases. The V segment lost 5 bases and the J segment 7 bases; nucleotides outside the gene matches: 11. Germline CDR1 reads MNHEY; CDR2 reads SMNVEV (reference sequence). The CDR3 runs 17 residues. CDR3 protein: CASSLTSGRAFSNEQFF. The CDR3 DNA reads TGTGCCAGCAGTCTCACTAGCGGGAGGGCCTTTAGTAATGAGCAGTTCTTC.

This clonotype was detected many times. The V gene is TRBV24-1, the J gene TRBJ2-3; 15 nucleotides align to TRBD2. Germline lookup yields CDR1 KGHDR and CDR2 SFDVKD. This CDR3 contains 18 residues. With 4 bases clipped from V and 6 bases from J, the junction kept 10 bases outside the gene matches. DNA for the CDR3: TGTGCCACCAGTGACCCAGGACTAGCGGGAGGGCAATTCGATACGCAGTATTTT. Residues: CATSDPGLAGGQFDTQYF.

Worth noting for this clonotype: With a much larger clone just one base away, this may be a read error. The genes are TRBV11-2 and TRBJ2-3; a possible D gene is TRBD2 (5 bases). Looked up from germline, CDR1 is SGHAT and CDR2 is FQNNGV. The CDR3 contains 16 residues. The ends were cut back, 4 bases at V and 1 base at J, with 15 bases in the middle. The chain's CDR3 is CASSSGADLGTDTQYF. The CDR3 DNA sequence: TGTGCCAGCAGCTCCGGAGCGGACCTTGGCACAGATACGCAGTATTTT.